This TCR beta chain comes out of a study of blood T cell repertoires in COVID-19 (dated by TCRdb to the early 2020s). Looking at the study overall: Collaborator samples came from the United States, Italy and Spain and covered acute and convalescent phases of COVID-19. The prospective study material was composed of cDNA or gDNA derived from T cells, B-cell-depleted T cells, or PBMCs. The dataset comprised deeply sampled blood TCRbeta repertoires from subjects exposed to, actively infected with, or recovered from COVID-19. The repertoires were made available in a free public database intended to serve as a resource for research on the immune response to SARS-CoV-2. The samples were drawn from the first 160 participants of the ongoing ImmuneRACE study and from more than 1,000 subjects provided by 6 global collaborators. Sample metadata almost always included a de-identified subject ID, COVID-19 status, age in years and sex. Where available, HLA class I and class II types were taken from metadata supplied by the sample provider and were not determined by assay-based typing.

Clipping removes 0 bases from V and 5 bases from J, with 5 as the unmatched junction base count. The germline V gene (reference sequence) gives CDR1 as LGHDT and CDR2 as YNNKEL. The CDR3 covers 15 residues, taking in both the cysteine and the phenylalanine. The DNA shown is the 45-base CDR3, in frame from base 1. General study outcomes and caveats: The amount of clinical and demographic metadata varied by source and participant and was provided uncurated.

Whole blood was collected in K2EDTA tubes by collaborating institutions according to the institutions' own protocols. Collaborator samples were shipped for TCRbeta analysis as frozen whole blood, isolated PBMCs, or DNA extracted from either sample type. About this clone itself: The target of this receptor is not known. No much larger clone is present one base from it, and per-base qualities are unavailable.

The immunoSEQ Assay, a bias-controlled multiplex PCR, was used to amplify TCRbeta CDR3 regions from genomic DNA. On the authors' methods: Nucleated cell counts per sample were estimated from amplification of reference gene primers within the assay. To quantify the absolute abundance of each unique TCRbeta CDR3 rearrangement, sequence reads were collapsed and filtered. For each sample, productive Simpson clonality was calculated by taking the square root of Simpson's diversity index across productive rearrangements. The source is immuneACCESS, and TCRdb retained only in-frame sequences with V and J called. Part of the clones is not carried over; for the studies checked, unresolved V genes explain less than half of this, and the remainder is unexplained. Clonal size and the V and J genes are those of that table, whereas D and trimming came from the DNA. This sample comprises some 220,000 clones, roughly 86% of them detected only once. Roughly 4% of the sample rests with the top ten.

Here the chain combines TRBV3-1 (or the pseudogene TRBV3-2) and TRBJ2-7, with 9 central nucleotides matching TRBD1. This TCR came from a man aged 45-60 years with acute or convalescent COVID-19. Sequenced: peripheral blood. The CDR3 protein: CASSQERTGDHEQYF. The DNA reads TGTGCCAGCAGCCAAGAGCGGACAGGGGATCACGAGCAGTACTTC.